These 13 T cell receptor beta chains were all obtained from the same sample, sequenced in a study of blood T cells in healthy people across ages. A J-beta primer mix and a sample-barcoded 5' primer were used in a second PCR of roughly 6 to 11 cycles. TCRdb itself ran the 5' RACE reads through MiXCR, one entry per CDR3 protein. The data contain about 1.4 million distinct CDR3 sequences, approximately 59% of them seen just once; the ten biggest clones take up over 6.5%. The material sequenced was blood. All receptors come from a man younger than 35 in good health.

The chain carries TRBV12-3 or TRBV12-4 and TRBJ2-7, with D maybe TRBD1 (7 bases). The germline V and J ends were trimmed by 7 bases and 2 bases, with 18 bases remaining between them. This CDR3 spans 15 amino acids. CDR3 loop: CASTHQGGGAYEQYF. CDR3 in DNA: TGTGCCAGCACCCACCAGGGGGGTGGCGCCTACGAGCAGTACTTC.

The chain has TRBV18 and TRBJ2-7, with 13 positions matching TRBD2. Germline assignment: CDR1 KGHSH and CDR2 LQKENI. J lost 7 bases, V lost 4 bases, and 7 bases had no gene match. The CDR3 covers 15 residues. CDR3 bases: TGTGCCAGCTCACTTGGGACTAGCGGGATTCGGGAGCAGTACTTC. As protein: CASSLGTSGIREQYF.

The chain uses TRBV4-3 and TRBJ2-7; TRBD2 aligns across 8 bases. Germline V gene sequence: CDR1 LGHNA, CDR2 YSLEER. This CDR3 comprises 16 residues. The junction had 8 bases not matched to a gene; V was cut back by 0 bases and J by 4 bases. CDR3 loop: CASSQEIGGGSYEQYF. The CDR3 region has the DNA TGCGCCAGCAGCCAAGAGATCGGCGGGGGGTCTTACGAGCAGTACTTC.

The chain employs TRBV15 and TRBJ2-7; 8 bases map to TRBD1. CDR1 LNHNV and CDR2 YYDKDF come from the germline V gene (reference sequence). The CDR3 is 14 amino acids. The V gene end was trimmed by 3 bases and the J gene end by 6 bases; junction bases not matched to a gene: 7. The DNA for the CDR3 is TGTGCCACCAGCAGGGACAGGGAGTTAGGCGAGCAGTACTTC. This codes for CATSRDRELGEQYF.

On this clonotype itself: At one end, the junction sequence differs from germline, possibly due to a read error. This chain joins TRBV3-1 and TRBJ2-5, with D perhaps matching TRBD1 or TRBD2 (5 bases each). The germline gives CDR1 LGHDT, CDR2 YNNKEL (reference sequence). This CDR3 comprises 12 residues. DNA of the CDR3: TGTGCCAACAGCCAAGCGCTGGGGGACCAGTACTTC. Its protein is CANSQALGDQYF.

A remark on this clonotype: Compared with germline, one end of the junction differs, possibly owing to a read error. The CDR3 here is CASSLEGGTNYGYTF. The CDR3 nucleotides read TGTGCCAGCAGCTTAGAGGGAGGGACCAACTATGGCTACACCTTC. The chain uses TRBV5-1 and TRBJ1-2, with D perhaps matching TRBD1 (5 bases). The length of the CDR3 is 15 residues. Looked up from germline, CDR1 is SGHRS and CDR2 is YFSETQ.

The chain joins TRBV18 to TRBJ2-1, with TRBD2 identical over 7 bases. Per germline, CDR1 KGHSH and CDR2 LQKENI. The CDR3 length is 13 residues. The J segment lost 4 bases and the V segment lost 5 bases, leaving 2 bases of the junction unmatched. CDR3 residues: CASSSSGYNEQFF. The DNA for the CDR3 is TGTGCCAGCTCATCTAGCGGATACAATGAGCAGTTCTTC.

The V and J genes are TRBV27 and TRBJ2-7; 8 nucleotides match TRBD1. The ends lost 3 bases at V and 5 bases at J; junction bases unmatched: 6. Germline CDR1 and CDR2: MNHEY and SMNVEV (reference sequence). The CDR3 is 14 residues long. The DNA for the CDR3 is TGTGCCAGCAGTTTTAGGCAGGGGGCCAACGAGCAGTACTTC. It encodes CASSFRQGANEQYF.

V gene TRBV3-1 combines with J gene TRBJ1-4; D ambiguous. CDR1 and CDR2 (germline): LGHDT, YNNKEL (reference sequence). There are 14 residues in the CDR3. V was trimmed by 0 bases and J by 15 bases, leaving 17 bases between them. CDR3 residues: CASSQDLTTLSMFF. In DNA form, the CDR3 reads TGTGCCAGCAGCCAAGATTTGACAACCCTTTCCATGTTTTTT. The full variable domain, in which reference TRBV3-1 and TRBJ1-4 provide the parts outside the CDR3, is DTAVSQTPKYLVTQMGNDKSIKCEQNLGHDTMYWYKQDSKKFLKIMFSYNNKELIINETVPNRFSPKSPDKAHLNLHINSLELGDSAVYFCASSQDLTTLSMFFGSGTQLSVL.

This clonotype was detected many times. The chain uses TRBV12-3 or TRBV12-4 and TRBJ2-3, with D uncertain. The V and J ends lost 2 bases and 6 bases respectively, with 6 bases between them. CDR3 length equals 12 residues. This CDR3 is CASSLRPDTQYF. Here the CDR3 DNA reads TGTGCCAGCAGTTTACGGCCTGATACGCAGTATTTT.

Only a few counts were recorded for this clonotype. CDR3 sequence reads: CSARGVRAAYEQYF. The CDR3 nucleotides read TGCAGTGCTAGAGGGGTGAGGGCTGCTTACGAGCAGTACTTC. This chain links TRBV20-1 with TRBJ2-7; perhaps TRBD2 as D (5 bases). V was pared by 1 base and J by 4 bases, with 14 bases between. The germline V gene encodes CDR1 DFQATT and CDR2 SNEGSKA (reference sequence). The CDR3 is made up of 14 amino acids.

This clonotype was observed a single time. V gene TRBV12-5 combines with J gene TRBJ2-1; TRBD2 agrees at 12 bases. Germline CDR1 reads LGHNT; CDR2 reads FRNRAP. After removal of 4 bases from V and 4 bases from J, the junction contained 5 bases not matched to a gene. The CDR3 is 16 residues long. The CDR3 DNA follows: TGTGCTAGTGGTTCCCGGACTAGCGGGGCTTACAATGAGCAGTTCTTC. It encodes CASGSRTSGAYNEQFF.

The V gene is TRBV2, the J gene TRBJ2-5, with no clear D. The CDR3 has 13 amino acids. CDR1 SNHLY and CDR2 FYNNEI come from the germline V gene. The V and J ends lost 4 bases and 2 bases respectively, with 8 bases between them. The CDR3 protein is CASSVGLQETQYF. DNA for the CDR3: TGTGCCAGCAGTGTTGGCCTGCAAGAGACCCAGTACTTC.